This record looks at one TCR beta chain sequence and its context. The antigen remains undetermined. This specimen comes from a study of cytomegalovirus exposure and HLA in healthy donors. A multiplex PCR was run with 60 Vbeta primers and 13 Jbeta primers. Using immunoSEQ multiplex PCR, the repertoire was profiled, and TCRdb retains in-frame clones only, with some absent. The sample records roughly 140,000 clones, approximately 79% being singletons. Findings and caveats of the study: The authors later found TCR association rates varying by HLA locus, with DRB1 most and HLA-C fewest. It was reported that the classifier diagnosed cytomegalovirus status with high specificity and sensitivity in both the original and validation cohorts. Being indistinguishable, some V segments were excluded, TRBV6-2 and TRBV6-3 among them.

Germline CDR1 MRHNA, CDR2 SNTAGT. The V segment lost 0 bases and the J segment 1 base; nucleotides outside the gene matches: 2. This CDR3 is 15 amino acids long. V gene TRBV6-4 combines with J gene TRBJ2-7; 8 positions match TRBD1. The clonotype comes from a woman aged 40 to 50 in good health and CMV-seropositive. The sequencing sample was made of PBMCs. The DNA for the CDR3 is TGTGCCAGCAGTGACTCGTGGGACAGGTCCTACGAGCAGTACTTC. Translated, it gives CASSDSWDRSYEQYF.